Given below is one TCR beta chain in context. Its antigen is currently unknown. The entry originates in a study of T cell repertoires in cytomegalovirus infection. Study context: Alongside well-studied HLA-B-restricted CMV epitopes, recently identified HLA-C-restricted CMV epitopes were also used. CMV infection plus the matching HLA type was flagged by public TCR beta signatures. General study results and limits: In two of eight donors, the top clonotype was HLA-C-restricted CMV-specific. Individuals carrying CMV plus the relevant HLA were identified by cumulative frequency of public TCR beta families.

Each CDR3 protein gets one entry after TCRdb re-called the reads with MiXCR. Among approximately 310,000 distinct CDR3 sequences listed, roughly 25% were seen once. Germline V gene data show CDR1 as SGHTA and CDR2 as FQGNSA. CDR3 length equals 13 residues. The V end was cut by 4 bases, the J end by 0 bases, with 7 bases between. The source material was cultured PBMCs, sampled from culture after CMV antigen stimulation. This TCR derives from a human donor in good health (CMV status not recorded). Some clones in this sample may be carry-over from other donors' samples. The gene calls are TRBV7-2 and TRBJ2-7; D tentatively fits TRBD1 or TRBD2 (5 bases each). CDR3: CASSSGTSYEQYV. In nucleotides, the CDR3 is TGTGCCAGCAGCTCCGGGACCTCCTACGAGCAGTACGTC.